This T cell receptor beta chain was sequenced in a study of blood T cell repertoires in COVID-19. As for the study in general: Samples came from the United States, Italy and Spain, spanning acute and convalescent COVID-19.

Trimming pared 0 bases from V and 6 bases from J, leaving 3 bases between. The CDR3 is 12 amino acids. Germline-derived CDR1 and CDR2 are LNHDA and SQIVND (reference sequence). Using immunoSEQ multiplex PCR, the repertoire was profiled, and TCRdb retains in-frame clones only, with some absent. The table lists approximately 200,000 clones, roughly 92% of them singletons. The rearrangement uses TRBV19 and TRBJ1-5; D not resolved. Sequencing was done on a sample of peripheral blood. This receptor was taken from a man younger than 40 with COVID-19, enrolled during active disease. CDR3: CASSIDLQPQHF. CDR3 bases: TGTGCCAGTAGTATAGATCTTCAGCCCCAGCATTTT.